The clone carrying this T cell receptor (beta chain) has only a few counts. Its antigen is not identified. TCRdb called the 5' RACE reads again in MiXCR, with one record for every CDR3 protein. The sample consists of some 710,000 distinct CDR3 sequences, 6.1% of them appearing once. The CDR3 totals 14 residues. The germline gives CDR1 DFQATT, CDR2 SNEGSKA (reference sequence). The V end lost 2 bases, the J end lost 6 bases, and 17 bases lay between the germline ends. This sample is part of a study of identical twins. Overall study results and limits: In cord blood, abundant beta clonotypes had fewer insertions; memory showed no trend.

This sequence originates from a man aged 18 to 30 in good health. What was sequenced was naive T cells sorted from blood. The rearrangement links TRBV20-1 to TRBJ2-7; D gene unclear. The CDR3 sequence: CSARRRASQTEQYF. For the CDR3, the DNA is TGCAGTGCTAGACGTCGGGCCTCACAAACCGAGCAGTACTTC.